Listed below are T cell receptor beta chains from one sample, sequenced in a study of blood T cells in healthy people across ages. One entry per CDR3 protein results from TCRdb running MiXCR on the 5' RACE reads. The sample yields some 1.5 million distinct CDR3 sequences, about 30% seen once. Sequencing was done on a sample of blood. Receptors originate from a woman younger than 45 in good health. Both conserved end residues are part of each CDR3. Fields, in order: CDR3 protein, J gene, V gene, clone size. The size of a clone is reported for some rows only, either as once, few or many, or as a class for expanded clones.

cdr3_aa: CASSPPTGGADTQYF
j_call: TRBJ2-3
v_call: TRBV7-2
clone_size: -

cdr3_aa: CASSLVVGRSGEQYF
j_call: TRBJ2-7
v_call: TRBV11-2
clone_size: many

cdr3_aa: CASSREPGNNEQFF
j_call: TRBJ2-1
v_call: TRBV18
clone_size: few

cdr3_aa: CASSRRQGQGTGELFF
j_call: TRBJ2-2
v_call: TRBV28
clone_size: -

cdr3_aa: CASSPGGSVGPLHF
j_call: TRBJ1-6
v_call: TRBV6-5
clone_size: few

cdr3_aa: CASSGNHENTEAFF
j_call: TRBJ1-1
v_call: TRBV6-5
clone_size: -

cdr3_aa: CASSSGGGAGKAFF
j_call: TRBJ1-1
v_call: TRBV7-9
clone_size: -

cdr3_aa: CASSYGLAGRGTDTQYF
j_call: TRBJ2-3
v_call: TRBV6-6
clone_size: few

cdr3_aa: CATSGHRDSYGYTF
j_call: TRBJ1-2
v_call: TRBV15
clone_size: -

cdr3_aa: CASSLSELNTEAFF
j_call: TRBJ1-1
v_call: TRBV5-6
clone_size: -

cdr3_aa: CSAPSQGGDEQYF
j_call: TRBJ2-7
v_call: TRBV20-1
clone_size: -

cdr3_aa: CASRNWDNYEQYF
j_call: TRBJ2-7
v_call: TRBV28
clone_size: -

cdr3_aa: CASSLGGQGYYNEQFF
j_call: TRBJ2-1
v_call: TRBV11-1
clone_size: -

cdr3_aa: CSAQEGTGYEQYF
j_call: TRBJ2-7
v_call: TRBV20-1
clone_size: -

cdr3_aa: CASSFGPSGDPYGYTF
j_call: TRBJ1-2
v_call: TRBV5-6
clone_size: -

cdr3_aa: CASSVVKGGISGANVLTF
j_call: TRBJ2-6
v_call: TRBV9
clone_size: -

cdr3_aa: CASSLGPFQETQYF
j_call: TRBJ2-5
v_call: TRBV7-2
clone_size: few

cdr3_aa: CASSLRRGSGNQPQHF
j_call: TRBJ1-5
v_call: TRBV27
clone_size: -

cdr3_aa: CASSPRRSERQETQYF
j_call: TRBJ2-5
v_call: TRBV5-1
clone_size: -

cdr3_aa: CASWEGDQETQYF
j_call: TRBJ2-5
v_call: TRBV5-1
clone_size: many

cdr3_aa: CASRSVRPNEKLFF
j_call: TRBJ1-4
v_call: TRBV12-2
clone_size: -

cdr3_aa: CASRLDRRDGEQFF
j_call: TRBJ2-1
v_call: TRBV12-3/TRBV12-4
clone_size: few

cdr3_aa: CAWSRTGTDPIEQFF
j_call: TRBJ2-1
v_call: TRBV30
clone_size: -

cdr3_aa: CANSERRDSPYEQYF
j_call: TRBJ2-7
v_call: TRBV2
clone_size: few

cdr3_aa: CASSQALGVPPDTQYF
j_call: TRBJ2-3
v_call: TRBV4-3
clone_size: few

cdr3_aa: CASSLDGPGANVLTF
j_call: TRBJ2-6
v_call: TRBV5-1
clone_size: -

cdr3_aa: CASSPGDRTNEKRFF
j_call: TRBJ1-4
v_call: TRBV5-1
clone_size: once

cdr3_aa: CASSLAGREYEQYF
j_call: TRBJ2-7
v_call: TRBV5-1
clone_size: -

cdr3_aa: CASSSTAYRAGTGEQFF
j_call: TRBJ2-1
v_call: TRBV11-1
clone_size: -

cdr3_aa: CSARLAGGYNEQFF
j_call: TRBJ2-1
v_call: TRBV20-1
clone_size: many

cdr3_aa: CASSQGALAGGRAGEQFF
j_call: TRBJ2-1
v_call: TRBV4-2
clone_size: few

cdr3_aa: CASSFGGGPWEQYF
j_call: TRBJ2-4
v_call: TRBV5-5
clone_size: -

cdr3_aa: CASSYSRSGANTEAFF
j_call: TRBJ1-1
v_call: TRBV6-5
clone_size: -

cdr3_aa: CASSQEQGSDEQFF
j_call: TRBJ2-1
v_call: TRBV3-1
clone_size: few

cdr3_aa: CAIGGDRYTDTQYF
j_call: TRBJ2-3
v_call: TRBV10-3
clone_size: -

cdr3_aa: CASSPPLPYNEQFF
j_call: TRBJ2-1
v_call: TRBV7-9
clone_size: -

cdr3_aa: CASSDGANVLTF
j_call: TRBJ2-6
v_call: TRBV25-1
clone_size: many

cdr3_aa: CASGLAGIGTNNEQFF
j_call: TRBJ2-1
v_call: TRBV12-3/TRBV12-4
clone_size: -

cdr3_aa: CASSWDRDCHEQFF
j_call: TRBJ2-1
v_call: TRBV7-4
clone_size: -

cdr3_aa: CASSPGLGKGNYGYTF
j_call: TRBJ1-2
v_call: TRBV12-3/TRBV12-4
clone_size: many

cdr3_aa: CSGQGLNTEAFF
j_call: TRBJ1-1
v_call: TRBV29-1
clone_size: -

cdr3_aa: CASSPGGTGSSYEQYF
j_call: TRBJ2-7
v_call: TRBV5-1
clone_size: many

cdr3_aa: CASSPGLAGGPYEQYF
j_call: TRBJ2-7
v_call: TRBV7-6
clone_size: few

cdr3_aa: CASGGALNEQFF
j_call: TRBJ2-1
v_call: TRBV3-1
clone_size: -

cdr3_aa: CSARAGRDTSGANVLTF
j_call: TRBJ2-6
v_call: TRBV20-1
clone_size: -